What follows are 24 T cell receptor delta chains derived from one specimen sequenced in a study of gamma-delta chains in newborns, infants, children. TCRdb re-analyzed the reads via CATT. The sample carries thousands of delta-chain clones, 6.2% recorded once. Material: blood. These receptors were collected from a child who was a newborn, infant or young child, either healthy, febrile or measles-vaccinated (not recorded which).

This clone is medium-sized within its sample. The chain is built from TRDV2 and TRDJ2; TRDD3 agrees at 9 bases. The J segment lost 0 bases and the V segment lost 0 bases, leaving 1 base of the junction unmatched. The V gene's germline CDR1 is GEAIGNYY and CDR2 EKD. This CDR3 spans 16 amino acids. CDR3 in amino acids: CACDTLGDALTAQLFF. CDR3 coding DNA: TGTGCCTGTGACACCCTGGGGGATGCTTTGACAGCACAACTCTTCTTT.

This clone was seen a handful of times. This rearrangement joins TRDV1 to TRDJ2, with TRDD3 matching over 10 bases. Trimming cost V 2 bases and J 0 bases; bases outside gene matches: 3. CDR3 length equals 17 residues. Germline loops: CDR1 TSWWSYY, CDR2 QGS. CDR3 region: CALGETGGCTLTAQLFF. The DNA of the CDR3 is TGTGCTCTTGGGGAAACTGGGGGATGCACTTTGACAGCACAACTCTTCTTT.

Regarding this clone: Possible read error: a much larger clone is one base away. The sample has other DNA sequences that encode this CDR3 too. The chain uses TRDV2 and TRDJ2; 8 bases agree with TRDD3. Germline V CDR1 and CDR2: GEAIGNYY, EKD. This CDR3 has 15 amino acids. Losses at the gene ends were 0 bases for V and 8 bases for J; bases not matched to a gene: 7. CDR3 in DNA: TGTGCCTGTGACACCACTGGGATACGGAGGGCACAACTCTTCTTT. This gives the protein CACDTTGIRRAQLFF.

This clone was found a few times. This same CDR3 is encoded by further DNA sequences in the sample. The chain employs TRDV2 and TRDJ3, with 13 positions matching TRDD3. J lost 0 bases, V lost 2 bases, and 3 bases had no gene match. Germline CDR1 GEAIGNYY, CDR2 EKD. CDR3 length: 19 amino acids. For the CDR3, the DNA is TGTGCCTGTGACAGTACTGGGGGATACGCCTCCTGGGACACCCGACAGATGTTTTTC. Protein product: CACDSTGGYASWDTRQMFF.

This chain joins TRAV29/DV5 and TRDJ3, with D maybe TRDD3 (6 bases). The J gene, missing from TCRdb, was assigned here through DNA to germline matching. The CDR3 is 19 amino acids. Trimming left V 0 bases short and J 3 bases short, with 19 bases between. CDR1 is NSMFDY, CDR2 ISSIKDK, per germline. The CDR3 region has the DNA TGTGCAGCAAGCGGTTGTCGGGGGAGCGAGTTCTGGGACACCCGACAGATGTTTTTC. As protein: CAASGCRGSEFWDTRQMFF.

This clone was found a few times. In the same sample, other DNA sequences code for this CDR3. The gene calls are TRDV2 and TRDJ3; possibly TRDD3 for D (5 bases). V lost 1 base to trimming and J lost 1 base, with 7 bases between them. Germline V gives CDR1 GEAIGNYY, CDR2 EKD. The CDR3 totals 16 residues. CDR3 in amino acids: CACDTWGSWDTRQMFF. The CDR3, as DNA: TGTGCCTGTGACACTTGGGGATCCTGGGACACCCGACAGATGTTTTTC.

This chain links TRDV2 with TRDJ3, with 10 positions matching TRDD3. In the absence of a J gene in TCRdb, the DNA was matched to germline to assign it here. Losses at the gene ends were 1 base for V and 7 bases for J; bases not matched to a gene: 3. The CDR3 consists of 16 residues. Germline-derived CDR1 and CDR2 are GEAIGNYY and EKD. The CDR3 protein is CACDTWGILDTRQMFF. As DNA, the CDR3 is TGTGCCTGTGACACTTGGGGGATACTAGACACCCGACAGATGTTTTTC.

This clone was counted only a few times. CDR3 residues: CACDWGTAQLFF. CDR3 bases: TGTGCCTGTGACTGGGGGACAGCACAACTCTTCTTT. V usage is TRDV2 and J usage is TRDJ2; weak D call: TRDD3 (5 bases). Between the trimmed V and J ends, which lost 3 bases and 4 bases, there was a span of 5 bases. This CDR3 spans 12 amino acids. The germline V gene encodes CDR1 GEAIGNYY and CDR2 EKD.

This clone has only a few counts. Here the CDR3 reads CALGELLLPPYWGIRKLIF. CDR3 bases: TGTGCTCTTGGGGAACTCTTGCTTCCGCCGTACTGGGGGATCAGAAAACTCATCTTT. This sequence joins TRDV1 and TRDJ1, with TRDD3 identical over 10 bases. Germline V CDR1 and CDR2: TSWWSYY, QGS. There are 19 residues in the CDR3. The ends lost 0 bases at V and 8 bases at J; junction bases unmatched: 18.

In regard to this clone: Its ends do not fully match the called genes, so a read error is possible. Additional DNA sequences in this sample encode the identical CDR3. The rearrangement uses TRDV2 and TRDJ3; unclear D gene. Germline lookup yields CDR1 GEAIGNYY and CDR2 EKD. There are 16 residues in the CDR3. The CDR3 loop reads CACDSLYLWDTRQMFF. CDR3 nucleotides: TGCGCCTGTGACTCCCTGTATCTCTGGGACACCCGACAGATGTTTTTC.

V usage is TRDV2 and J usage is TRDJ2, with TRDD3 identical over 12 bases. Losses at the gene ends were 0 bases for V and 1 base for J; bases not matched to a gene: 17. Germline assignment: CDR1 GEAIGNYY and CDR2 EKD. The CDR3 contains 22 residues. Here the CDR3 DNA reads TGTGCCTGTGACACCGTCAACCTGGGGGATACGCCTCCGTCCCTTTTGACAGCACAACTCTTCTTT. Translation: CACDTVNLGDTPPSLLTAQLFF.

As concerns this clone: This may arise from a read error, as a much more abundant clone is one base away. The rearrangement links TRDV2 to TRDJ2, with 9 nucleotides matching TRDD3. The CDR3 sequence is 15 residues long. The germline V gene encodes CDR1 GEAIGNYY and CDR2 EKD. CDR3 protein: CARDTLGDLTAQLFF. CDR3 nucleotides: TGTGCCCGTGACACACTGGGGGATTTGACAGCACAACTCTTCTTT.

As concerns this clone: This likely traces to a read error, being one base from a far larger clone. J is TRDJ2 and V is TRDV2; TRDD3 matches at 13 bases. V trimming: 2 bases; J trimming: 6 bases; junction bases outside the gene matches: 2. The CDR3 extends over 15 amino acids. Looked up from germline, CDR1 is GEAIGNYY and CDR2 is EKD. The CDR3, as DNA: TGTGCCTGTGACATACTGGGGGATACGGCAGCACAACTCTTCTTT. Protein: CACDILGDTAAQLFF.

This clone was detected a few times. In the same sample, other DNA sequences code for this CDR3. This chain links TRDV2 with TRDJ3; 7 bases map to TRDD3. The length of the CDR3 is 19 residues. J lost 2 bases, V lost 7 bases, and 16 bases had no gene match. CDR1 and CDR2 from the germline V gene are GEAIGNYY and EKD. CDR3 sequence (DNA): TGTGCCTGCGACTCTGTACTGGGGAGAGGGGCCTGGGACACCCGACAGATGTTTTTC. This codes for CACDSVLGRGAWDTRQMFF.

This clone was picked up a small number of times. The CDR3, as DNA: TGTGCTCTTGGGATCCCCCTACGAGCTGGGGGTCTATACCACACCGATAAACTCATCTTT. It specifies CALGIPLRAGGLYHTDKLIF. This sequence joins TRDV1 and TRDJ1, with TRDD3 matching 7 bases. This CDR3 has 20 amino acids. The germline gives CDR1 TSWWSYY, CDR2 QGS. With 5 bases clipped from V and 0 bases from J, the junction kept 21 bases outside the gene matches.

This clone was found a few times. The rearrangement links TRDV2 to TRDJ1, with 9 bases matching TRDD3. In germline, CDR1 is GEAIGNYY, CDR2 EKD. CDR3 length equals 15 residues. Unmatched junction bases numbered 5, after V lost 1 base and J lost 3 bases. The CDR3 nucleotides are TGTGCCTGTGACACACTGGGGGAAAGGGCCGATAAACTCATCTTT. Amino acids: CACDTLGERADKLIF.

This clone was observed a few times. The sample carries other DNA sequences with the same CDR3. The rearrangement links TRDV2 to TRDJ3; 12 nucleotides align to TRDD3. V trimming: 0 bases; J trimming: 0 bases; junction bases outside the gene matches: 5. This CDR3 contains 20 residues. Germline V gene lookup returns CDR1 GEAIGNYY and CDR2 EKD. DNA for the CDR3: TGTGCCTGTGACACCGTACTGGGGGATACTCACTCCTGGGACACCCGACAGATGTTTTTC. This sequence encodes CACDTVLGDTHSWDTRQMFF.

This clone counts as large. In the same sample, other DNA sequences code for this CDR3. The rearrangement links TRDV2 to TRDJ3, with 13 bases fitting TRDD3. Germline lookup yields CDR1 GEAIGNYY and CDR2 EKD. After removal of 3 bases from V and 0 bases from J, the junction contained 4 bases not matched to a gene. The CDR3 has 19 amino acids. The DNA of the CDR3 is TGTGCCTGTGACGTACTGGGGGATACGCGCTCCTGGGACACCCGACAGATGTTTTTC. It translates to CACDVLGDTRSWDTRQMFF.

Comment on this clone: The mismatch at residue 11 between this DNA's translation and the TCRdb protein of a much larger clone likely reflects a read error; the protein shown is translated from the DNA. V and J are TRDV2 and TRDJ3; D perhaps matches TRDD3 (6 bases). The CDR3 has 17 amino acids. From germline, CDR1 is GEAIGNYY and CDR2 EKD. The CDR3 sequence: CACDSTGSSWGTRQMFF. As DNA, the CDR3 is TGTGCCTGTGACAGTACTGGGAGCTCCTGGGGCACCCGACAGATGTTTTTC.

The V gene is TRDV2, the J gene TRDJ3; TRDD3 matches at 9 bases. The CDR3 totals 17 residues. V was clipped by 2 bases and J by 2 bases; unmatched bases: 3. Germline V gives CDR1 GEAIGNYY, CDR2 EKD. The CDR3 nucleotides read TGTGCCTGTGACATGATGGGGGATACCTGGGACACCCGACAGATGTTTTTC. Encoded protein: CACDMMGDTWDTRQMFF.

The chain joins TRDV3 to TRDJ1; 7 bases fit TRDD3. In the absence of a J gene in TCRdb, the DNA was matched to germline to assign it here. Germline V gene data show CDR1 as TVYSNPD and CDR2 as GDNSRS (reference sequence). The CDR3 covers 18 residues. J was trimmed by 0 bases and V by 4 bases; bases with no gene match: 20. The CDR3 region has the DNA TGTGCCTCCCCGATGGGGGACCCTATGTTAGGGTACACCGATAAACTCATCTTT. Protein product: CASPMGDPMLGYTDKLIF.

This clone showed up just a few times. The chain carries TRDV2 and TRDJ2; TRDD3 might be the D (6 bases). Germline CDR1 is GEAIGNYY and CDR2 is EKD. Trimming removed 0 bases at V and 4 bases at J, with 17 bases between. This CDR3 contains 17 residues. CDR3 sequence: CACDTVGGTQGTAQLFF. For the CDR3, the DNA is TGTGCCTGTGACACCGTTGGGGGGACCCAGGGGACAGCACAACTCTTCTTT.

As regards this clone: TCRdb and the translated DNA give different amino acids at residue 4; the protein presented here is the one translated from the DNA. The V gene is TRDV2, the J gene TRDJ1; the match to TRDD3 covers 9 bases. Germline values: CDR1 GEAIGNYY, CDR2 EKD. The CDR3 is made up of 13 amino acids. DNA for the CDR3: TGTGCCTGTGGCACCTGGGGGATGGATAAACTCATCTTT. It translates to CACGTWGMDKLIF.

As to this clone: The protein TCRdb lists belongs to a much larger clone and differs from this DNA's translation at residue 15, which points to a read error; the protein shown is made from the DNA. The CDR3 protein is CACDKVLGDSWDTRRMFF. DNA of the CDR3: TGTGCCTGTGACAAAGTACTGGGGGACTCCTGGGACACCCGACGGATGTTTTTC. The rearrangement links TRDV2 to TRDJ3; 9 bases agree with TRDD3. This CDR3 has 18 residues. Germline V gene sequence: CDR1 GEAIGNYY, CDR2 EKD.